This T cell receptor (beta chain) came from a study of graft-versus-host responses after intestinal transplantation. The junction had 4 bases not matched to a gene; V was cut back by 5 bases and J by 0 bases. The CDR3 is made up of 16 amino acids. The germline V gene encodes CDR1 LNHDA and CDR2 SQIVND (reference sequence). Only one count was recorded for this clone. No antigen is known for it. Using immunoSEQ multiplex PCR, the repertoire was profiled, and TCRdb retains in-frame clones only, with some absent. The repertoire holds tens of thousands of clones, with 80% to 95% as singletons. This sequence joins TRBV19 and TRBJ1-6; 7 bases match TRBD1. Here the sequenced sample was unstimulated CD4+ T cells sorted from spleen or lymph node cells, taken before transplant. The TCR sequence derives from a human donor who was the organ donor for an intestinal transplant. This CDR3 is CASSSRDSSYNSPLHF. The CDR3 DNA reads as TGTGCCAGTAGTTCTCGGGACAGCTCCTATAATTCACCCCTCCACTTT.